This T cell receptor (beta chain) was recovered during a study of spatial heterogeneity in lung cancer. Germline CDR1 MDHEN, CDR2 SYDVKM. Trimming at V came to 2 bases and at J to 3 bases, leaving 9 bases not matched to a gene. The CDR3 is 16 residues long. The time point is: blood at routine non-recurrence follow-up after resection. The input material, whole RNA from tumor, nontumor lung or frozen PBMC, was sequenced unsorted. In TCRdb, the 5' RACE reads were re-called with MiXCR into one record per CDR3 protein. The sample carries roughly 120,000 distinct CDR3 sequences, 12% recorded once. The TCR sequence derives from a male donor with early-stage non-small cell lung cancer. Here the sequenced sample was PBMCs, taken at follow-up. J is TRBJ1-2 and V is TRBV28; 7 nucleotides match TRBD1. This chain's CDR3 is CASSLGHRGLYYGYTF. In DNA form, the CDR3 reads TGTGCCAGCAGTTTAGGGCACAGGGGTTTATACTATGGCTACACCTTC.